This T cell receptor beta chain was obtained from a study of T-cell memory formation after mild COVID-19. Overall study results and limits: Later expanders leaned CD4+, whereas clones that contracted between day 15 and 85 were balanced CD4/CD8. The study found contracting CD4+ clones mainly in CM and EM and contracting CD8+ clones in EMRA. Pre-infection memory carried some responding clones, suggesting that cross-reactive memory joined.

With respect to this clonotype: Its antigen is still unknown.

The ends were cut back, 0 bases at V and 4 bases at J, with 8 bases in the middle. Looked up from germline, CDR1 is SGHRS and CDR2 is YFSETQ. CDR3 size: 14 residues. 5'RACE with constant-segment primers yielded barcoded, UMI-tagged TCR alpha and TCR beta cDNA libraries. TCRdb ran MiXCR on the 5' RACE reads and lists one entry per CDR3 protein. Among 200,000 to 300,000 distinct CDR3 sequences listed, around 17% were seen once. V and J are TRBV5-1 and TRBJ2-1; D is uncertain. The sequencing input was PBMCs or a T cell subset sorted from them (not recorded which). The receptor was isolated from a man between 18 and 29 years old who had mild COVID-19 (a few samples of this study predate the infection). Cell type and time point are not known. Here the CDR3 DNA reads TGCGCCAGCAGCTTGGAACCTAGGTACAATGAGCAGTTCTTC. Encoded protein: CASSLEPRYNEQFF.